This entry is about one T cell receptor (beta chain). No antigen is known for it. MiXCR was run by TCRdb on the 5' RACE reads, yielding one entry per CDR3 protein. The sample has roughly 1.6 million distinct CDR3 sequences; 25% to 35% are singletons. This sample was included in a study of identical twins. Notes on the study in general: Beta clonotypes that were abundant in cord blood contained fewer insertions, a pattern absent from memory repertoires.

The germline V gene encodes CDR1 SQVTM and CDR2 ANQGSEA. CDR3 length: 13 residues. Trimming removed 0 bases from V and 11 bases from J; junction bases left unmatched: 7. The chain employs TRBV29-1 and TRBJ2-5; 9 bases map to TRBD1. The sequence came from a newborn girl in good health. Sequenced sample: cord blood. CDR3 DNA sequence: TGCAGCGTTGAAGATGGGACAGGGTACGGGCAGTACTTC. This translates into CSVEDGTGYGQYF.